A single sample gave rise to the 8 T cell receptor beta chains below, sequenced in a study of cytomegalovirus exposure and HLA in healthy donors. The PCR employed 60 Vbeta primers together with 13 Jbeta primers. Produced via immunoSEQ multiplex PCR; TCRdb's table is partial and in-frame only. This table has over 150,000 clones, less than 85% appearing once. Sequenced sample: PBMCs. Source of these receptors: a man aged 60-69 years in good health and CMV-seronegative.

This clone has just a few counts. The limits of the CDR3 on the DNA are not certain, so only TCRdb's listed CDR3 is given. V and J are TRBV27 and TRBJ2-5; the D call TRBD2 from the table was never checked on the DNA. In germline, CDR1 is MNHEY, CDR2 SMNVEV (reference sequence). The CDR3 sequence runs 18 residues, both termini included. The CDR3 protein is CASSRRLAGGYFGETQYF.

This clone was picked up a small number of times. The chain is built from TRBV5-1 and TRBJ2-1; 9 nucleotides line up with TRBD2. Germline loops: CDR1 SGHRS, CDR2 YFSETQ. This CDR3 is 16 amino acids long. J lost 15 bases, V lost 5 bases, and 21 bases had no gene match. The chain's CDR3 is CASSPSGGGGRAPMFF. Here the CDR3 DNA reads TGCGCCAGCAGTCCCTCGGGCGGGGGCGGGAGGGCCCCTATGTTCTTC.

J is TRBJ1-5 and V is TRBV27; D might be TRBD1 (5 bases). This CDR3 is 15 amino acids long. The V end was cut by 11 bases, the J end by 5 bases, with 22 bases between. Per the germline V gene, CDR1 is MNHEY and CDR2 is SMNVEV (reference sequence). The CDR3: CAGTPYGRGYQPQHF. CDR3 DNA: TGTGCCGGCACGCCCTACGGGAGGGGATATCAGCCCCAGCATTTT.

The chain employs TRBV10-3 and TRBJ2-3, with D possibly TRBD1 on 6 matching bases. With 10 bases removed from V and 12 bases from J, the gap between germline ends came to 17 bases. Per germline, CDR1 ENHRY and CDR2 SYGVKD. This CDR3 is built from 11 residues. CDR3 nucleotide sequence: TGTGCCACTGCACAGGGCCCCCACCAGTATTTT. Translating it yields CATAQGPHQYF.

The V call is TRBV5-1, the J call TRBJ2-7, with no clear D. CDR3 length: 13 residues. Trimming pared 0 bases from V and 5 bases from J, leaving 9 bases between. Germline CDR1 and CDR2: SGHRS and YFSETQ. Here the CDR3 DNA reads TGCGCCAGCAGCTTGGGCAGTCTGGACGAGCAGTACTTC. Translating gives CASSLGSLDEQYF.

V is TRBV7-3 and J is TRBJ2-1, with 8 bases fitting TRBD2. Germline V gene data show CDR1 as SGHTA and CDR2 as FQGTGA. Trimming at V came to 5 bases and at J to 0 bases, leaving 3 bases not matched to a gene. The CDR3 contains 15 residues. CDR3 protein: CASSLSGASYNEQFF. The CDR3 DNA sequence: TGTGCCAGCAGCCTTAGCGGGGCCTCCTACAATGAGCAGTTCTTC.

CDR3 in DNA: TGCGCCAGCAGCTTGCTGGGGCGCGGAAACACCATATATTTT. Amino acid sequence: CASSLLGRGNTIYF. The gene calls are TRBV5-1 and TRBJ1-3; D might be TRBD1 (5 bases). This CDR3 contains 14 residues. Germline V lookup: CDR1 SGHRS, CDR2 YFSETQ. Trimming left V 1 base short and J 4 bases short, with 9 bases between.

The gene calls are TRBV11-2 and TRBJ2-3; TRBD2 agrees at 10 bases. Germline assignment: CDR1 SGHAT and CDR2 FQNNGV. The V and J ends lost 1 base and 6 bases, in that order; junction bases with no gene match: 10. There are 17 residues in the CDR3. The CDR3 loop reads CASSLGSLAGAFDTQYF. In DNA form, the CDR3 reads TGTGCCAGCAGCTTAGGTTCCCTAGCGGGGGCGTTCGATACGCAGTATTTT. The complete variable domain, with remaining parts taken from reference TRBV11-2 and TRBJ2-3, reads EAGVAQSPRYKIIEKRQSVAFWCNPISGHATLYWYQQILGQGPKLLIQFQNNGVVDDSQLPKDRFSAERLKGVDSTLKIQPAKLEDSAVYLCASSLGSLAGAFDTQYFGPGTRLTVL.